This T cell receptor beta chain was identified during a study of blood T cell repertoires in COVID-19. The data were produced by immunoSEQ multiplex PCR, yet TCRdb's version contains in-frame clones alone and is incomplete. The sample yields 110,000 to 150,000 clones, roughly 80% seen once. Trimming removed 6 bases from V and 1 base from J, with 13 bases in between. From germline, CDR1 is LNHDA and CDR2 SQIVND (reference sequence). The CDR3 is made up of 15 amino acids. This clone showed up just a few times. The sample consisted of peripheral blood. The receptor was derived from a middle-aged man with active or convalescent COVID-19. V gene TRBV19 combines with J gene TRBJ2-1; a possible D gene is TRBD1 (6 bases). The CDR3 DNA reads TGTGCCAGTAGGTCACAGGGCGTATCCTACAATGAGCAGTTCTTC. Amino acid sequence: CASRSQGVSYNEQFF.